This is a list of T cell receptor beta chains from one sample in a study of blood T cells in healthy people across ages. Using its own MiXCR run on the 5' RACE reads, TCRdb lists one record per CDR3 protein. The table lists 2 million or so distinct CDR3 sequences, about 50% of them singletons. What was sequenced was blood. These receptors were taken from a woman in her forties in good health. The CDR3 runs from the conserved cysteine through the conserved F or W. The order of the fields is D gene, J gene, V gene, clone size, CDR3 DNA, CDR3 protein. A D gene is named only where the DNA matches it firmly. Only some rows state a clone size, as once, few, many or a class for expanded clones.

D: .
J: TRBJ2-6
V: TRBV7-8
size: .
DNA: TGTGCCAGCAGCTCTTTGGCAGGCCGGGGCTCTGGGGCCAACGTCCTGACTTTC
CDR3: CASSSLAGRGSGANVLTF

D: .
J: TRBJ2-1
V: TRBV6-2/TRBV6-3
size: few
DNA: TGTGCCAGCAGTTACGCATCGCAGAGCTCCTACAATGAGCAGTTCTTC
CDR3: CASSYASQSSYNEQFF

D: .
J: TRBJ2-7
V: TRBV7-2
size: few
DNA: TGTGCCAGCAGCTTGACAGAGGGGAAGCAGTACTTC
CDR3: CASSLTEGKQYF

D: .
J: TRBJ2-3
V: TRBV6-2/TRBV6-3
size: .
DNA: TGTGCCAGCAGTTACGGGACTCACGGCACAGATACGCAGTATTTT
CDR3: CASSYGTHGTDTQYF

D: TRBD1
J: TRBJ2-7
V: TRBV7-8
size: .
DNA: TGTGCCAGCAGCTTATTTGGGGACAGGGGATCCGAGCAGTACTTC
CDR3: CASSLFGDRGSEQYF

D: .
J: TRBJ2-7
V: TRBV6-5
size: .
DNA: TGTGCCAGCACGCGATCCTCCCTCCACGAGCAGTACTTC
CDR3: CASTRSSLHEQYF

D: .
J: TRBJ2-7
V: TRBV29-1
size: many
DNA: TGCAGCGTTGAAGGGGGCAATCGCGAGCAGTACTTC
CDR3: CSVEGGNREQYF

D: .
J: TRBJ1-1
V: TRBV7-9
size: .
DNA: TGTGCCAGCAGCTTTGGGTCAGGAACCTTGCACACTGAAGCTTTCTTT
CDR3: CASSFGSGTLHTEAFF

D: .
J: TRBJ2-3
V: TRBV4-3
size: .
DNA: TGCGCCAGCAGCCTCGGGGTATCGGGTCTCGGCACAGATACGCAGTATTTT
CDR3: CASSLGVSGLGTDTQYF

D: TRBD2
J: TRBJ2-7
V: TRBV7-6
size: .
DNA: TGTGCCAGCAGCTTACGGGGAGGGATGTCCTACGAGGAGTACTTC
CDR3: CASSLRGGMSYEEYF

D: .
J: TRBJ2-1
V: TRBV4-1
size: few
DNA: TGCGCCAGCAGCCAAGATAAGTCCAGGGAGCAGTTCTTC
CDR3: CASSQDKSREQFF

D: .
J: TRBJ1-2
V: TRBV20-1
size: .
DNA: TGCAGTGCGCGGTTCCGGGTCCTCTATGGCTACACCTTC
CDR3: CSARFRVLYGYTF

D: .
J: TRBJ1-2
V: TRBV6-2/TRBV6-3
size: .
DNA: TGTGCCAGCAGGAGATACGACAGGCCCTTAGGCTATGGCTACACCTTC
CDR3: CASRRYDRPLGYGYTF

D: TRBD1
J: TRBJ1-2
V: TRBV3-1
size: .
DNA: TGTGCCAGCAGCCCTTACGGACAGGCCGTCTATGGCTACACCTTC
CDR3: CASSPYGQAVYGYTF

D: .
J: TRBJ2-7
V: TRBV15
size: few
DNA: TGTGCCACCAGCAGAGATGGGCAGGGGACCTACGAGCAGTACTTC
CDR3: CATSRDGQGTYEQYF

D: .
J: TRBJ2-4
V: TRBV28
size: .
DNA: TGTGCCAGCAGTTTATACCTTGACCCAGGGGACGCCGAAAACATTCAGTACTTC
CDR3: CASSLYLDPGDAENIQYF

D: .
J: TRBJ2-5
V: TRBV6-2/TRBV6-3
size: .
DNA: TGTGCCAGCAGTTACTCGGTAGCCTCGGGGACCCAGTACTTC
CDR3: CASSYSVASGTQYF

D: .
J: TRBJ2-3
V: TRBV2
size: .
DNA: TGTGCCAGCAGTGAATGGGGGAAGTTCACAGATACGCAGTATTTT
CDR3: CASSEWGKFTDTQYF